This TCR beta chain derives from a study of blood T cells in healthy people across ages. Study observations and caveats: Measured against age, TCR beta diversity per million T cells decreased in a roughly linear manner. It was not known whether donors were CMV positive (a possible confounder of expanded clonotype changes).

With respect to this clonotype: The antigen is undetermined.

This CDR3 contains 15 residues. V dropped 2 bases and J dropped 9 bases, with 16 bases sitting between them. Looked up from germline, CDR1 is MNHEY and CDR2 is SVGEGT. Alongside a J-beta primer mix, a sample-barcoded 5' primer served in a second PCR lasting roughly 6 to 11 cycles. TCRdb used MiXCR to reprocess the 5' RACE reads, holding one entry per CDR3 protein. The sample yields about a million distinct CDR3 sequences, just over 50% seen once. Sequencing was performed on blood. The clonotype comes from a woman between 55 and 75 years old in good health. This chain links TRBV6-2 or TRBV6-3 with TRBJ2-2; D uncertain. CDR3 loop: CASSYAGTSHRELFF. As DNA, the CDR3 is TGTGCCAGCAGTTACGCCGGCACCTCACACCGGGAGCTGTTTTTT.